This T cell receptor beta chain was found in a study of shared clonotypes between healthy human individuals. Findings and caveats of the study: Sampling involved blood alone; tissue repertoires likely differ. Relative to clonotypes present in all four donors, those not shared had lower generation probabilities.

The study drew all its donors from Caucasian adults living in Nashville, Tennessee. V was clipped by 0 bases and J by 0 bases, with 12 bases between them. Germline CDR1 SGDLS, CDR2 YYNGEE. This CDR3 contains 17 residues. In regard to this clone: Its specificity is not known.

Clones were read by immunoSEQ multiplex PCR, and TCRdb kept only the in-frame ones, dropping some. The sample contains some 2,000,000 clones, about 94% of which appear only once. This receptor was obtained from a man aged 18 to 30 in good health. The sequenced sample consisted of naive CD4+ T cells sorted from blood. The subset here: CD45RA+ positively selected. The chain links TRBV9 to TRBJ1-4, with no clear D. The CDR3 spells CASSVGPTTATNEKLFF. Written as DNA, the CDR3 is TGTGCCAGCAGCGTAGGTCCCACAACGGCAACTAATGAAAAACTGTTTTTT.